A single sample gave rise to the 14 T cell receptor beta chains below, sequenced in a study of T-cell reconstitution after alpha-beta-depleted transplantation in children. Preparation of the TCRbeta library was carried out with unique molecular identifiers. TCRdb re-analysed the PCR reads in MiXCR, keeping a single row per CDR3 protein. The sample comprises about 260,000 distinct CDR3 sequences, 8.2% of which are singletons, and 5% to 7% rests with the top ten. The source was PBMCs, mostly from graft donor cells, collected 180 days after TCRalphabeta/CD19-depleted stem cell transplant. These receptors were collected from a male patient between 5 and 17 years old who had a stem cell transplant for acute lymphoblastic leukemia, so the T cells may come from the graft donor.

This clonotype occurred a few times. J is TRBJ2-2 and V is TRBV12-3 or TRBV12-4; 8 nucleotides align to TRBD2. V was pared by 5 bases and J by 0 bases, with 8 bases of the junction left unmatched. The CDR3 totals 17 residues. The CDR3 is CASSLPLLAANTGELFF. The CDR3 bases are TGTGCCAGCAGTCTCCCCTTACTAGCGGCGAACACCGGGGAGCTGTTTTTT.

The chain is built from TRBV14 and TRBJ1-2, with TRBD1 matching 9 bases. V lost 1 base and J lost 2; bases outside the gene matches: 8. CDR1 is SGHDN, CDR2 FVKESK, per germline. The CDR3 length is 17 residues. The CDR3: CASSQVGQGGTNYGYTF. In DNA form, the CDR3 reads TGTGCCAGCAGCCAAGTGGGACAGGGAGGAACCAACTATGGCTACACCTTC.

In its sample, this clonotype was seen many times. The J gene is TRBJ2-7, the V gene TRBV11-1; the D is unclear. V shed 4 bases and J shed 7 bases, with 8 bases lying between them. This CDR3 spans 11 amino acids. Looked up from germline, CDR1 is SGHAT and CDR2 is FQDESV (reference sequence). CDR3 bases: TGTGCCAGCAGCTCCTCCTCGGAGCAGTACTTC. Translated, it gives CASSSSSEQYF.

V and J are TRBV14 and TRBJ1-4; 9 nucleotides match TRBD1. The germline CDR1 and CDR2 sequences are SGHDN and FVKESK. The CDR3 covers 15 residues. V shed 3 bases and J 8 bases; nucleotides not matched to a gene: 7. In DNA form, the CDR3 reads TGTGCCAGCAGCCATGGAGACAGGGGGAACGAAAAACTGTTTTTT. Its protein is CASSHGDRGNEKLFF.

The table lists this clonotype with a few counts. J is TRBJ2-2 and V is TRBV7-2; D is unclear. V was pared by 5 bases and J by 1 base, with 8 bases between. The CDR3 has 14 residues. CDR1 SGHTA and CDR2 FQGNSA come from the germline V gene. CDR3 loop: CASSPRVNTGELFF. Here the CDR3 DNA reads TGTGCCAGCAGCCCAAGGGTGAACACCGGGGAGCTGTTTTTT.

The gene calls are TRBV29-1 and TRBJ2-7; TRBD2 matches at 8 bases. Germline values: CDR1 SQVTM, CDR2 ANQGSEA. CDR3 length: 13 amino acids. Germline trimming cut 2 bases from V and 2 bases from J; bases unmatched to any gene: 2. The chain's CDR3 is CSVETSGTYEQYF. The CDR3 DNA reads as TGCAGCGTTGAAACTAGCGGTACCTACGAGCAGTACTTC.

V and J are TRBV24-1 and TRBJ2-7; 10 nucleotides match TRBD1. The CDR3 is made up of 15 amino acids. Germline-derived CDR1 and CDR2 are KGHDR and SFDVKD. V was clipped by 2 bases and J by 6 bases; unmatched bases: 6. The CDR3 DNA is TGTGCCACCAGTGATTCCAGGGACAGGGGATCCGAGCAGTACTTC. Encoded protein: CATSDSRDRGSEQYF.

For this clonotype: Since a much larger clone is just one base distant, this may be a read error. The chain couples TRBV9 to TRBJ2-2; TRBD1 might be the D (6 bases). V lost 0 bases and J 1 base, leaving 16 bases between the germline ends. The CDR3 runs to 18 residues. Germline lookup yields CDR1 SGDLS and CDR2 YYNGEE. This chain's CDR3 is CASSVAGRGVGNTGELFF. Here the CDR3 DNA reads TGTGCCAGCAGCGTAGCTGGCAGGGGCGTCGGGAACACCGGGGAGCTGTTTTTT.

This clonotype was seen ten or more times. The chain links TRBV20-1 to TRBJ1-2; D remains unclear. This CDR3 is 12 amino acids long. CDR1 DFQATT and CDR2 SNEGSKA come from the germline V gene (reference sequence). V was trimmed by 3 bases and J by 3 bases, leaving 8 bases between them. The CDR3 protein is CSASKKHYGYTF. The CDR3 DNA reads TGCAGTGCTAGCAAGAAACACTATGGCTACACCTTC.

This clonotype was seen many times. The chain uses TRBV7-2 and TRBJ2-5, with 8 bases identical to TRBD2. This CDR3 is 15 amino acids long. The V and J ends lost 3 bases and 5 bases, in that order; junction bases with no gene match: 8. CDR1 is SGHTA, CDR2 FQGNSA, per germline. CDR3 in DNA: TGTGCCAGCAGCTTGGAGGCGGGGGGCAGGGAGACCCAGTACTTC. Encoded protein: CASSLEAGGRETQYF.

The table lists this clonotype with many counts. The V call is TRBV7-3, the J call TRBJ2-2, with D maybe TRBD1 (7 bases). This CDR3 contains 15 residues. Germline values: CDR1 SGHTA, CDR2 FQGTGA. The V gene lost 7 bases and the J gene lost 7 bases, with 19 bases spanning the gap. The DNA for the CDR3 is TGTGCCAGCACCGGACCAGGGGGGAACTACGGGGAGCTGTTTTTT. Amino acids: CASTGPGGNYGELFF.

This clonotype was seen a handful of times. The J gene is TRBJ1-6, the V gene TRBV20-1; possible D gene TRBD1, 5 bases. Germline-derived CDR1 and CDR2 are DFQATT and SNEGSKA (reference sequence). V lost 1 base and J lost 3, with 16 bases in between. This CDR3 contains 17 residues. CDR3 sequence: CSARVGGPGGYNSPLHF. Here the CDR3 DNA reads TGCAGTGCTAGAGTGGGGGGTCCGGGAGGCTATAATTCACCCCTCCACTTT.

The CDR3 here is CASSGTGYIETQYF. CDR3 DNA sequence: TGTGCCAGTAGTGGGACAGGGTATATAGAGACCCAGTACTTC. The chain has TRBV19 and TRBJ2-5; TRBD1 aligns across 9 bases. V gave up 5 bases and J gave up 4 bases; unmatched junction bases: 5. The CDR3 sequence is 14 residues long. Germline V gene lookup returns CDR1 LNHDA and CDR2 SQIVND (reference sequence). Supplemented by reference TRBV19 and TRBJ2-5, the full variable domain reads DGGITQSPKYLFRKEGQNVTLSCEQNLNHDAMYWYRQDPGQGLRLIYYSQIVNDFQKGDIAEGYSVSREKKESFPLTVTSAQKNPTAFYLCASSGTGYIETQYFGPGTRLLVL.

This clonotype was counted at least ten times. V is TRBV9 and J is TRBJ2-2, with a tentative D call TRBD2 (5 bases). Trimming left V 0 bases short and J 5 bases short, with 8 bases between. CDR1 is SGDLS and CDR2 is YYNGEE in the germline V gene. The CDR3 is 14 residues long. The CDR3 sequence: CASSVGEGTGELFF. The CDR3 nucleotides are TGTGCCAGCAGCGTAGGAGAGGGAACCGGGGAGCTGTTTTTT. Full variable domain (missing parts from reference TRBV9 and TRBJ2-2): DSGVTQTPKHLITATGQRVTLRCSPRSGDLSVYWYQQSLDQGLQFLIQYYNGEERAKGNILERFSAQQFPDLHSELNLSSLELGDSALYFCASSVGEGTGELFFGEGSRLTVL.